The sequence of this TCR beta chain was determined in a study of T cell responses to AZD1222 COVID-19 vaccine. Study results and caveats: Of spike-specific TCRs, nearly half reportedly target regions left unmutated in variants. Clonal diversity was possibly underestimated, and the donors were mostly white British, with more females.

With respect to this clone: Its cognate antigen is unknown.

Assay: immunoSEQ multiplex PCR; the TCRdb copy retains only in-frame clones and omits some. The data contain 150,000 to 200,000 clones, more than 85% of them singletons. The trim removed 2 bases at V and 9 bases at J, leaving 7 bases unmatched. Per the germline V gene, CDR1 is SGHRS and CDR2 is YFSETQ. The CDR3 sequence is 14 residues long. The V and J genes are TRBV5-1 and TRBJ2-1; 8 positions agree with TRBD1. This sequence originates from an adult in good health. The sample here was peripheral blood, taken on day 0 of AZD1222 vaccination. The CDR3 DNA reads as TGCGCCAGCAGCTTTTGGGGACAGGATGGTGAGCAGTTCTTC. Translation gives CASSFWGQDGEQFF. The full variable domain, completed using reference TRBV5-1 and TRBJ2-1, is KAGVTQTPRYLIKTRGQQVTLSCSPISGHRSVSWYQQTPGQGLQFLFEYFSETQRNKGNFPGRFSGRQFSNSRSEMNVSTLELGDSALYLCASSFWGQDGEQFFGPGTRLTVL.